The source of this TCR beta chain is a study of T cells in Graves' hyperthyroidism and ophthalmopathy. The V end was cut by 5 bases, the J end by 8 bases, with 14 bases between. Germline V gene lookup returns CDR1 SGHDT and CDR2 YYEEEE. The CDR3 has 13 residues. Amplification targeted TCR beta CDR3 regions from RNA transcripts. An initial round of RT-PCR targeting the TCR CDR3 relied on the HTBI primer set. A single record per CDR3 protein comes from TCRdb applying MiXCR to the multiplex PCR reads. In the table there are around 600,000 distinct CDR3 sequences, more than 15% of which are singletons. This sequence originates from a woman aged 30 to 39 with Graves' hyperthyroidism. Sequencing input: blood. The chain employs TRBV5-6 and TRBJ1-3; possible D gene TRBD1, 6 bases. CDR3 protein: CASRPGAGDTIYF. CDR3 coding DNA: TGTGCCAGCAGGCCGGGGGCAGGGGACACCATATATTTT.